Listed below are T cell receptor beta chains from one sample, sequenced in a study of cytomegalovirus exposure and HLA in healthy donors. Clones were sequenced by immunoSEQ multiplex PCR, and TCRdb holds only the in-frame ones, with some missing. This sample carries roughly 170,000 clones, 80% of them seen once, and the ten largest clones take 6.5% to 8.5%. Sequencing input: PBMCs. The receptors derive from a man aged 30-40 years in good health and CMV-seropositive. CDR3s include the opening cysteine and the closing phenylalanine or tryptophan. A D gene is named only where the DNA matches it firmly. Rows may omit the clone size; those that give it use once, few, many or a size class.

cdr3_aa	cdr3_nt	d_call	clone_size	v_call	j_call
CASRRGDTEAFF	TGTGCCAGCAGAAGAGGTGACACTGAAGCTTTCTTT	.	few	TRBV25-1	TRBJ1-1
CASSPPSARYNEQFF	TGTGCCAGCAGCCCTCCTAGCGCGCGGTACAATGAGCAGTTCTTC	.	.	TRBV7-9	TRBJ2-1
CASSSTLFPAPNEQFF	TGTGCCAGCAGCTCTACCCTATTTCCCGCACCCAATGAGCAGTTCTTC	.	.	TRBV6-6	TRBJ2-1
CASSLGQGVYEQYF	TGTGCCAGCAGCTTAGGACAGGGGGTTTACGAGCAGTACTTC	TRBD1	.	TRBV11-2	TRBJ2-7
CAISEFGLAASNEQFF	TGTGCCATCAGTGAGTTTGGACTAGCGGCTTCCAATGAGCAGTTCTTC	TRBD2	.	TRBV10-3	TRBJ2-1
CASSPVTTSGDADTQYF	TGTGCCAGCAGCCCCGTCACGACTAGCGGGGATGCAGATACGCAGTATTTT	TRBD2	.	TRBV11-2	TRBJ2-3
CASSLGGGITEAFF	TGTGCCAGCAGCTTAGGTGGGGGGATCACTGAAGCTTTCTTT	.	.	TRBV11-2	TRBJ1-1
CASSLPAGHSYNEQFF	TGTGCCAGCAGTTTGCCAGCGGGGCACTCCTACAATGAGCAGTTCTTC	TRBD2	once	TRBV28	TRBJ2-1
CATSRAGTSGREQYF	TGTGCCACCAGCAGAGCGGGGACTAGCGGGAGGGAGCAGTACTTC	TRBD2	.	TRBV15	TRBJ2-7
CASSKDRNREAFF	TGTGCCAGCAGCAAGGACAGGAATCGTGAGGCTTTCTTT	TRBD1	.	TRBV7-9	TRBJ1-1
CASSFRTGKTGELFF	TGTGCCAGTAGTTTCAGGACAGGGAAGACCGGGGAGCTGTTTTTT	TRBD1	.	TRBV19	TRBJ2-2
CASGRSSAGTGGEQYF	TGTGCCAGCGGAAGATCCAGTGCCGGGACAGGGGGCGAGCAGTACTTC	TRBD1	.	TRBV27	TRBJ2-7
CASSADTNTIYF	TGTGCCAGCAGTGCGGACACAAACACCATATATTTT	.	.	TRBV2	TRBJ1-3
CASSQTGTTLQETQYF	TGCGCCAGCAGCCAAACCGGGACTACCCTACAAGAGACCCAGTACTTC	TRBD2	.	TRBV4-1	TRBJ2-5
CASSPSLTLEPYEQYF	TGTGCCAGCAGCCCTTCCCTGACACTGGAACCCTACGAGCAGTACTTC	.	.	TRBV5-4	TRBJ2-7
CASSFAGQGVEQYF	TGTGCCAGCAGCTTCGCGGGACAGGGGGTCGAGCAGTACTTC	TRBD1	.	TRBV11-3	TRBJ2-7
CASSVGATLIFSEQYF	TGTGCCAGCAGCGTGGGGGCGACCCTAATTTTTTCCGAGCAGTACTTC	.	.	TRBV5-4	TRBJ2-7
CASSTLLRGSTYEQYF	TGTGCCAGCAGCACATTATTAAGGGGCAGTACCTACGAGCAGTACTTC	.	.	TRBV11-2	TRBJ2-7
CASSGGQGVESNQPQHF	TGTGCCAGCAGTGGGGGACAGGGAGTGGAAAGCAATCAGCCCCAGCATTTT	TRBD1	.	TRBV25-1	TRBJ1-5
CASSLGLAGSTDTQYF	TGCGCCAGCAGCTTGGGGCTAGCGGGTAGCACAGATACGCAGTATTTT	TRBD2	.	TRBV5-1	TRBJ2-3
CASSPRLAGGKETQYF	TGCGCCAGCAGTCCCCGGCTAGCGGGAGGGAAAGAGACCCAGTACTTC	TRBD2	once	TRBV10-2	TRBJ2-5
CASSLGTGGLNTEAFF	TGTGCCAGCAGCTTGGGGACAGGGGGTCTGAACACTGAAGCTTTCTTT	TRBD1	.	TRBV5-4	TRBJ1-1
CASSEAPGLDSYEQYF	TGTGCCAGCAGTGAAGCCCCGGGACTAGACTCCTACGAGCAGTACTTC	TRBD2	.	TRBV6-1	TRBJ2-7
CASSEARAKGNTIYF	TGTGCCAGCAGTGAAGCGAGAGCAAAAGGAAACACCATATATTTT	.	.	TRBV2	TRBJ1-3
CASSHGWNTEAFF	TGTGCCAGCAGCCACGGTTGGAACACTGAAGCTTTCTTT	.	.	TRBV7-8	TRBJ1-1
CASSLAQDRNTEAFF	TGTGCCAGCAGCTTAGCTCAGGACAGGAACACTGAAGCTTTCTTT	.	.	TRBV11-3	TRBJ1-1
CASLPTIGRREYEQYF	TGTGCCAGCCTCCCGACAATAGGCAGGCGGGAATACGAGCAGTACTTC	.	.	TRBV27	TRBJ2-7
CASSHGDYNEQFF	TGTGCCAGCAGCCACGGGGACTACAATGAGCAGTTCTTC	.	.	TRBV7-9	TRBJ2-1
CASGLVPLADTGELFF	TGTGCTAGTGGTTTGGTACCCCTCGCGGACACCGGGGAGCTGTTTTTT	.	.	TRBV12-5	TRBJ2-2
CASSYSMGGSNNEQFF	TGTGCCAGCAGTTACTCGATGGGGGGGTCGAACAATGAGCAGTTCTTC	TRBD2	few	TRBV6-5	TRBJ2-1
CASTRTYEKLFF	TGTGCCAGCACGAGGACTTATGAAAAACTGTTTTTT	.	.	TRBV28	TRBJ1-4
CASNNRGESEKLFF	TGTGCCAGCAATAACAGGGGTGAAAGCGAAAAACTGTTTTTT	TRBD1	.	TRBV2	TRBJ1-4
CASSSPGQGPLEQYF	TGCGCCAGCAGTTCCCCGGGACAGGGGCCCCTCGAGCAGTACTTC	TRBD1	.	TRBV5-1	TRBJ2-7
CASSRQGAKSPLHF	TGTGCCAGCAGCAGACAGGGGGCAAAGTCACCCCTCCACTTT	TRBD1	few	TRBV25-1	TRBJ1-6
CASSGQGSWETQYF	TGTGCCAGCAGCGGACAGGGGTCATGGGAGACCCAGTACTTC	TRBD1	.	TRBV9	TRBJ2-5
CASSQEPPRGITDTQYF	TGCGCCAGCAGCCAAGAACCCCCCCGGGGGATCACAGATACGCAGTATTTT	.	.	TRBV4-3	TRBJ2-3
CASSDPSRGMPYEQYF	TGTGCCAGCAGTGATCCCTCCAGGGGAATGCCCTACGAGCAGTACTTC	.	.	TRBV6-1	TRBJ2-7
CASSPPSGSYNEQFF	TGTGCCAGCAGCCCACCTAGTGGGTCCTACAATGAGCAGTTCTTC	.	few	TRBV13	TRBJ2-1
CATSRGTGGAETQYF	TGTGCCACCAGCAGAGGGACAGGGGGCGCAGAGACCCAGTACTTC	TRBD1	few	TRBV15	TRBJ2-5
CASSPGLAGASSYEQYF	TGTGCCAGCAGCCCCGGACTAGCGGGGGCGAGCTCCTACGAGCAGTACTTC	TRBD2	.	TRBV5-8	TRBJ2-7
CASSILPDRGVHYEQYF	TGTGCCAGTAGTATCCTCCCCGACAGGGGTGTCCACTACGAGCAGTACTTC	TRBD1	once	TRBV19	TRBJ2-7